This T cell receptor (beta chain) was recovered during a study of blood T cell repertoires in COVID-19. TCRdb's copy holds only in-frame clones and misses some; the assay was immunoSEQ multiplex PCR. The table lists some 24,000 clones, approximately 86% of them singletons, with approximately 5% in the top ten. The CDR3 contains 17 residues. Trimming removed 2 bases from V and 6 bases from J, with 22 bases in between. Germline V gene lookup returns CDR1 KGHSH and CDR2 LQKENI. What was sequenced was peripheral blood. This chain joins TRBV18 and TRBJ1-1, with D maybe TRBD1 (5 bases). This receptor was obtained from a man in his fifties with active COVID-19. DNA for the CDR3: TGTGCCAGCTCACCAGGGTTGCAGGGCGGGAGGAAGGCTGAAGCTTTCTTT. Its translation: CASSPGLQGGRKAEAFF.